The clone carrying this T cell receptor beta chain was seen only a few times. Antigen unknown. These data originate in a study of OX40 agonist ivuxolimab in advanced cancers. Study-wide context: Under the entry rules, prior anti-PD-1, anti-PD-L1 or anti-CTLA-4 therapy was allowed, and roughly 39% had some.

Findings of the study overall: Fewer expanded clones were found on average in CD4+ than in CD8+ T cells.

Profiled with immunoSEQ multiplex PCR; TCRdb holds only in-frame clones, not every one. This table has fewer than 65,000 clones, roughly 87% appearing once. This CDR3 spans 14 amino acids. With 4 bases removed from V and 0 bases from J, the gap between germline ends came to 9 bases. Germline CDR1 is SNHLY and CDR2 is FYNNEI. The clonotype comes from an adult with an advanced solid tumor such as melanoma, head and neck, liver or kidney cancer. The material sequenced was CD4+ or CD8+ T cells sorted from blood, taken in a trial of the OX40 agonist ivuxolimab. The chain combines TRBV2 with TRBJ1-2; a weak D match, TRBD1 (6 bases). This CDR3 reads CASSVGGTNYGYTF. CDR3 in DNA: TGTGCCAGCAGTGTGGGGGGCACTAACTATGGCTACACCTTC. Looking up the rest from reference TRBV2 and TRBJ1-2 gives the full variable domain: EPEVTQTPSHQVTQMGQEVILRCVPISNHLYFYWYRQILGQKVEFLVSFYNNEISEKSEIFDDQFSVERPDGSNFTLKIRSTKLEDSAMYFCASSVGGTNYGYTFGSGTRLTVV.